This passage covers 18 T cell receptor beta chains from one sample sequenced in a study of response to subunit inactivated influenza vaccine. TCRdb recomputed calls from the RT-PCR reads with MiXCR, one row per CDR3 protein. The sample has more than 400,000 distinct CDR3 sequences; 9.5% to 13% are singletons. This sample comprised PBMCs from blood, obtained around seven weeks after vaccination. The receptors come from a man over 45 who received an inactivated influenza vaccine.

This clonotype was observed a few times. V usage is TRBV12-3 or TRBV12-4 and J usage is TRBJ1-4; 9 bases agree with TRBD1. V was clipped by 6 bases and J by 6 bases; unmatched bases: 11. This CDR3 comprises 16 residues. CDR3 protein: CASSPRDRVLHEKLFF. The CDR3 DNA sequence: TGTGCCAGCAGCCCCCGGGACAGGGTGCTCCATGAAAAACTGTTTTTT.

This clonotype has just a few counts. The chain joins TRBV25-1 to TRBJ2-5, with 9 bases aligning to TRBD1. Germline values: CDR1 MGHDK, CDR2 SYGVNS. The J segment lost 2 bases and the V segment lost 6 bases, leaving 7 bases of the junction unmatched. The CDR3 extends over 15 amino acids. The CDR3 DNA reads TGTGCCAGCAGCCGTGGACAGGGGTGGCAAGAGACCCAGTACTTC. It encodes CASSRGQGWQETQYF.

This clonotype was counted between two and nine times. This chain uses TRBV15 with TRBJ2-1, with 9 nucleotides matching TRBD2. Per the germline V gene, CDR1 is LNHNV and CDR2 is YYDKDF (reference sequence). V lost 0 bases to trimming and J lost 9 bases; unmatched junction nucleotides: 6. The CDR3 is 15 residues long. DNA of the CDR3: TGTGCCACCAGCAGAGATTTTAGCGGGGGAGGTGAGCAGTTCTTC. This translates into CATSRDFSGGGEQFF.

This clonotype was counted between two and nine times. The genes are TRBV10-3 and TRBJ1-1; perhaps TRBD1 as D (5 bases). Germline lookup yields CDR1 ENHRY and CDR2 SYGVKD. The V gene lost 0 bases and the J gene lost 4 bases, with 12 bases spanning the gap. This CDR3 is 15 amino acids long. The DNA for the CDR3 is TGTGCCATCAGTGAGTCGCCGGCAGGGATCACTGAAGCTTTCTTT. It yields the protein CAISESPAGITEAFF.

This clonotype has a handful of counts. The chain couples TRBV12-3 or TRBV12-4 to TRBJ1-3; tentatively, D is TRBD1 (5 bases). This CDR3 is built from 14 residues. Trimming removed 5 bases from V and 4 bases from J, with 12 bases in between. CDR3: CASSTGVAGNTIYF. The CDR3 bases are TGTGCCAGCAGTACGGGGGTAGCCGGAAACACCATATATTTT.

This clonotype came up a few times. The rearrangement joins TRBV12-3 or TRBV12-4 to TRBJ2-5; 8 bases line up with TRBD1. The length of the CDR3 is 15 residues. The ends lost 5 bases at V and 4 bases at J; junction bases unmatched: 9. The CDR3 DNA reads TGTGCCAGCAGTGACAGGGGCGGTGGAAGAGAGACCCAGTACTTC. Its translation: CASSDRGGGRETQYF.

The CDR3 nucleotides read TGTGCCAGCAGCTTAGGCCCGGAGGGCCGGGAGACCCAGTACTTC. Protein: CASSLGPEGRETQYF. The chain recombines TRBV11-2 with TRBJ2-5; possible D gene TRBD2, 6 bases. The V and J ends lost 1 base and 5 bases respectively, with 14 bases between them. The CDR3 runs 15 residues. Germline lookup yields CDR1 SGHAT and CDR2 FQNNGV.

This clonotype has a count of ten or more. V gene TRBV12-3 or TRBV12-4 combines with J gene TRBJ1-5; 9 bases line up with TRBD1. The CDR3 sequence is 15 residues long. Trimming cost V 4 bases and J 6 bases; bases outside gene matches: 7. CDR3: CASSSTGGLGQPQHF. The CDR3 DNA is TGTGCCAGCAGTTCAACAGGGGGCTTAGGTCAGCCCCAGCATTTT.

In this sample, this clonotype turned up many times. The junction and the germline gene differ at one end; a read error may be behind it. The chain combines TRBV11-2 with TRBJ2-6, with no clear D. This CDR3 has 15 amino acids. The germline V gene has CDR1 SGHAT and CDR2 FQNNGV. CDR3 nucleotide sequence: TGTGCCAGCAGCTTAAGCTCGTCTGGTGCCAACGTCCTGACTTTC. Translation gives CASSLSSSGANVLTF.

This clonotype occurred many times. J is TRBJ2-5 and V is TRBV4-3, with TRBD1 identical over 7 bases. The CDR3 sequence is 18 residues long. The V gene's germline CDR1 is LGHNA and CDR2 YSLEER. The ends lost 0 bases at V and 2 bases at J; junction bases unmatched: 12. The CDR3: CASSQEVIGTGDQETQYF. The CDR3 coding sequence is TGCGCCAGCAGCCAAGAAGTTATTGGAACAGGGGATCAAGAGACCCAGTACTTC.

This clonotype was detected ten times or more. This chain joins TRBV20-1 and TRBJ2-1; TRBD2 matches at 7 bases. This CDR3 has 16 residues. Germline CDR1 is DFQATT and CDR2 is SNEGSKA (reference sequence). Trimming cost V 6 bases and J 6 bases; bases outside gene matches: 17. CDR3 sequence reads: CSAITILAKKGNEQFF. For the CDR3, the DNA is TGCAGTGCCATTACCATACTAGCGAAAAAAGGCAATGAGCAGTTCTTC.

The rearrangement links TRBV5-1 to TRBJ2-7; 7 bases agree with TRBD1. The CDR3 is 14 amino acids. Germline lookup yields CDR1 SGHRS and CDR2 YFSETQ. V dropped 2 bases and J dropped 6; count of bases not matched to a gene: 8. CDR3: CASSFGNRGTEQYF. The CDR3 coding sequence is TGCGCCAGCAGCTTTGGAAACAGGGGTACCGAGCAGTACTTC.

V usage is TRBV9 and J usage is TRBJ2-3, with 7 bases identical to TRBD1. Losses at the gene ends were 0 bases for V and 9 bases for J; bases not matched to a gene: 4. The CDR3 loop spans 13 amino acids. Germline V gene data show CDR1 as SGDLS and CDR2 as YYNGEE. This chain's CDR3 is CASSVDHRGTQYF. The CDR3 DNA reads TGTGCCAGCAGCGTAGATCACAGGGGCACGCAGTATTTT.

This chain connects TRBV7-9 to TRBJ2-3; TRBD2 matches 12 bases. Germline V CDR1 and CDR2: SEHNR, FQNEAQ (reference sequence). V gave up 6 bases and J gave up 3 bases; unmatched junction bases: 4. This CDR3 spans 15 amino acids. The CDR3 nucleotides are TGTGCCAGCAGGACTAGCGGGAGTGGAACAGATACGCAGTATTTT. This sequence encodes CASRTSGSGTDTQYF.

This clonotype was picked up many times. The chain is built from TRBV15 and TRBJ2-7; TRBD2 aligns across 8 bases. The CDR3 length is 16 residues. Trimming took 0 bases from V and 5 from J; bases not matched to a gene: 9. In germline, CDR1 is LNHNV, CDR2 YYDKDF (reference sequence). The CDR3 coding sequence is TGTGCCACCAGCAGAGAGATAACGGGAGGGCAGGACGAGCAGTACTTC. Translation: CATSREITGGQDEQYF. Based on the CDR3 plus reference TRBV15 and TRBJ2-7, the full variable domain is DAMVIQNPRYQVTQFGKPVTLSCSQTLNHNVMYWYQQKSSQAPKLLFHYYDKDFNNEADTPDNFQSRRPNTSFCFLDIRSPGLGDTAMYLCATSREITGGQDEQYFGPGTRLTVT.

CDR3 sequence: CSGSVDTQYF. CDR3 in DNA: TGCAGTGGGTCGGTAGATACGCAGTATTTT. V and J are TRBV20-1 and TRBJ2-3; D not resolved. V lost 7 bases and J 5 bases, leaving 7 bases between the germline ends. This CDR3 is 10 amino acids long. In germline, CDR1 is DFQATT, CDR2 SNEGSKA (reference sequence).

This clonotype was observed at least ten times. V is TRBV28 and J is TRBJ1-2; a weak D match, TRBD1 (6 bases). The CDR3 extends over 13 amino acids. The V end was cut by 5 bases, the J end by 0 bases, with 7 bases between. Germline V lookup: CDR1 MDHEN, CDR2 SYDVKM. The CDR3 nucleotides are TGTGCCAGCAGTCGGACAGCTAACTATGGCTACACCTTC. This translates into CASSRTANYGYTF.

The V call is TRBV5-1, the J call TRBJ1-1, with D perhaps TRBD1 (6 bases). Trimming removed 3 bases at V and 4 bases at J, with 13 bases between. Looked up from germline, CDR1 is SGHRS and CDR2 is YFSETQ. The CDR3 totals 14 residues. The CDR3 nucleotides read TGCGCCAGCAGCTCTCAGGGGATAAGCACTGAAGCTTTCTTT. It yields the protein CASSSQGISTEAFF.